This TCR beta chain was observed in a study of T-cell memory formation after mild COVID-19. As for the study in general: Most TCR clusters belonged to a single donor.

CDR1 and CDR2 from the germline V gene are MNHEY and SVGEGT. The length of the CDR3 is 13 residues. Trimming removed 6 bases from V and 7 bases from J, with 16 bases in between. In TCRdb, the 5' RACE reads were re-called with MiXCR into one record per CDR3 protein. The table shows 450,000 or so distinct CDR3 sequences, with around a quarter occurring only once. Study-wide points: Confirmation was lacking for SARS-CoV-2 specificity of second-wave clones that peaked on day 37. Contracting CD4+ clones sat mainly in CM and EM; CD8+ in EMRA.

In regard to this clonotype: The antigen remains undetermined.

Specimen: PBMCs or a T cell subset sorted from them (not recorded which). The rearrangement links TRBV6-2 or TRBV6-3 to TRBJ2-7, with a weak D call TRBD1 (6 bases). This receptor was identified in an adult woman who had mild COVID-19 (a few samples of this study predate the infection). Cell type and time point are not known. The CDR3 protein is CASSLGTLTEQYF. CDR3 sequence (DNA): TGTGCCAGCAGCCTCGGGACACTTACTGAGCAGTACTTC.